A single sample gave rise to the 24 T cell receptor beta chains below, sequenced in a study of glioma-infiltrating T cells. Using RNA template, CDR3s of TCR alpha and beta were amplified with iRepertoire arm-PCR. One entry per CDR3 protein results from TCRdb running MiXCR on the multiplex PCR reads. The sample records about 180,000 distinct CDR3 sequences, approximately 40% being singletons. Input material: glioma tissue, nonneoplastic brain tissue, or PBMCs (not recorded which). Source of these receptors: a human donor with low-grade glioma or glioblastoma, undergoing nonglioma brain surgery, or in good health (not recorded which).

The gene calls are TRBV29-1 and TRBJ1-2, with TRBD1 matching over 8 bases. V was pared by 3 bases and J by 6 bases, with 9 bases of the junction left unmatched. Germline CDR1 and CDR2: SQVTM and ANQGSEA. The CDR3 has 14 residues. CDR3 residues: CSVESTGGYDGYTF. As DNA, the CDR3 is TGCAGCGTTGAGTCTACAGGGGGATATGATGGCTACACCTTC.

This clonotype was found a few times. A read error may be the cause here, since a much bigger clone is one base away. Without the conserved terminal phenylalanine or tryptophan, this CDR3 likely stems from a read error. The chain carries TRBV15 and TRBJ1-5; the D is unclear. CDR1 and CDR2 from the germline V gene are LNHNV and YYDKDF (reference sequence). Trimming removed 4 bases at V and 0 bases at J, with 1 base between. There are 12 residues in the CDR3. The CDR3 DNA reads TGTGCCACCAGCAATAGCAATCAGCCCCAGCATTCT. Its protein product is CATSNSNQPQHS.

CDR3 residues: CASSASVELFF. Written as DNA, the CDR3 is TGTGCCAGCAGTGCATCCGTAGAGCTGTTTTTT. This chain uses TRBV25-1 with TRBJ2-2; D not resolved. The germline CDR1 and CDR2 sequences are MGHDK and SYGVNS. Between the trimmed V and J ends, which lost 4 bases and 11 bases, there was a span of 8 bases. The CDR3 is made up of 11 amino acids.

The table lists this clonotype with many counts. The rearrangement uses TRBV6-1 and TRBJ1-2; 7 nucleotides align to TRBD1. V was pared by 4 bases and J by 2 bases, with 4 bases of the junction left unmatched. CDR3 length: 14 residues. Germline assignment: CDR1 MNHNS and CDR2 SASEGT. CDR3 sequence reads: CASSVDRANYGYTF. The DNA of the CDR3 is TGTGCCAGCAGTGTCGACAGGGCAAACTATGGCTACACCTTC.

With regard to this clonotype: Germline and junction disagree at one end, which may indicate a read error. The chain combines TRBV19 with TRBJ2-5; D possibly matches TRBD1 or TRBD2 (5 bases each). The germline V gene has CDR1 LNHDA and CDR2 SQIVND (reference sequence). The CDR3 contains 14 residues. The CDR3 region is CASSAGFVQETQYF. CDR3 bases: TGTGCAAGTAGCGCAGGGTTTGTCCAAGAGACCCAGTACTTC.

Regarding this clonotype: This may be a read error, as it is one base from a much larger clone. This chain uses TRBV2 with TRBJ1-5; no definite D call. The CDR3 is 13 residues long. Germline values: CDR1 SNHLY, CDR2 FYNNEI. Trimming left V 9 bases short and J 6 bases short, with 15 bases between. CDR3: CARRVKQSQPQHF. The CDR3 region has the DNA TGTGCCAGAAGGGTTAAACAAAGTCAGCCCCAGCATTTT.

The chain links TRBV2 to TRBJ2-1; D remains unclear. V gave up 0 bases and J gave up 8 bases, with 8 bases separating them. Germline CDR1 SNHLY, CDR2 FYNNEI. CDR3 size: 13 residues. CDR3 sequence (DNA): TGTGCCAGCAGTGAAGCGGTTGGCTATGAGCAGTTCTTC. Its protein product is CASSEAVGYEQFF.

This clonotype was detected ten times or more. The V and J genes are TRBV6-6 and TRBJ2-7; no firm D call. This CDR3 comprises 13 residues. Trimming shortened V by 2 bases and J by 2 bases, and 7 bases separated the two germline ends. CDR1 and CDR2 (germline): MNHNY, SVGAGI (reference sequence). The CDR3 bases are TGTGCCAGCAGTTACAAGGATCCCTACGAGCAGTACTTC. The encoded protein is CASSYKDPYEQYF.

Points on this clonotype: A read error may be the cause here, since a much bigger clone is one base away. The genes are TRBV7-9 and TRBJ2-1; TRBD2 matches at 11 bases. The CDR3 is 14 amino acids. Germline CDR1 reads SEHNR; CDR2 reads FQNEAQ (reference sequence). In DNA, the CDR3 is TGTGCCAGCAGCGCTAGCGGGAGGAAAAATGAGAAGTTCTTC. This translates into CASSASGRKNEKFF.

This clonotype has a single count. The chain couples TRBV27 to TRBJ2-2; D gene ambiguous. Germline V lookup: CDR1 MNHEY, CDR2 SMNVEV (reference sequence). The CDR3 runs 13 residues. Deletions cut 10 bases from V and 1 base from J, with 10 bases between. CDR3 amino acids: CAKSPQNTGELFF. CDR3 DNA sequence: TGTGCCAAAAGTCCACAGAACACCGGGGAGCTGTTTTTT.

This clonotype has ten or more counts. The chain joins TRBV6-1 to TRBJ1-5, with 8 nucleotides matching TRBD1. Germline V CDR1 and CDR2: MNHNS, SASEGT. The CDR3 sequence is 14 residues long. After removal of 5 bases from V and 4 bases from J, the junction contained 4 bases not matched to a gene. DNA of the CDR3: TGTGCCAGCAGTCTCACAGGGGGTAATCAGCCCCAGCATTTT. Protein product: CASSLTGGNQPQHF.

Regarding this clonotype: A much larger clone differs by one base, so this may be a read error. CDR3 bases: TGTTCCACCAGCAACCCGGGAGGTTCCTACAATGAGCAGTTCTTC. This encodes CSTSNPGGSYNEQFF. V and J are TRBV15 and TRBJ2-1, with TRBD2 matching over 7 bases. In germline, CDR1 is LNHNV, CDR2 YYDKDF (reference sequence). The CDR3 has 15 residues.

Remarks on this clonotype: This sequence may be a read error, since a much larger clone differs from it by one base. V usage is TRBV28 and J usage is TRBJ2-3; D is ambiguous. Germline values: CDR1 MDHEN, CDR2 SYDVKM. V was shortened by 5 bases and J by 7 bases, with 22 bases between the two germline ends. The length of the CDR3 is 16 residues. The CDR3 DNA reads as TGTGCCAGCAGTCAGCCGGTCTCGGCAACTCGTCATACGCAGTATTTT. It specifies CASSQPVSATRHTQYF.

A few counts support this clonotype. The chain uses TRBV12-3 or TRBV12-4 and TRBJ2-3, with D hard to call. V was cut by 5 bases and J by 0 bases, with 6 bases left in between. The CDR3 length is 13 residues. In DNA, the CDR3 is TGTGCCAGCAGTCTGACAAGCACAGATACGCAGTATTTT. Its translation: CASSLTSTDTQYF.

This clonotype has just a few counts. The chain has TRBV4-1 and TRBJ2-7; D remains ambiguous. V shed 0 bases and J shed 5 bases, with 5 bases lying between them. CDR1 is MGHRA and CDR2 is YSYEKL in the germline V gene. The CDR3 contains 12 residues. CDR3 amino acids: CASSQEADEQYF. The CDR3 DNA follows: TGCGCCAGCAGCCAAGAGGCAGACGAGCAGTACTTC.

This clonotype showed up just a few times. A much more abundant neighbour one base away suggests this may be a read error. The CDR3 nucleotides read TGTGCCGGCAGTTACCTAGGGGAGGACACTGAAGCTTTCTTT. Protein: CAGSYLGEDTEAFF. The chain is built from TRBV6-5 and TRBJ1-1; possibly TRBD1 for D (5 bases). The CDR3 length is 14 residues. The germline gives CDR1 MNHEY, CDR2 SVGAGI.

The chain uses TRBV7-8 and TRBJ2-2; 10 bases are a match to TRBD2. This CDR3 has 16 amino acids. The J segment lost 4 bases and the V segment lost 3 bases, leaving 5 bases of the junction unmatched. The germline gives CDR1 SGHVS, CDR2 FQNEAQ. Written as DNA, the CDR3 is TGTGCCAGCAGCTTGTCAACTAGCGGGACCACCGGGGAGCTGTTTTTT. Translating it yields CASSLSTSGTTGELFF.

This clonotype was counted ten times or more. The rearrangement uses TRBV7-2 and TRBJ2-1; D gene uncertain. The CDR3 runs 13 residues. Germline-derived CDR1 and CDR2 are SGHTA and FQGNSA. The V and J ends lost 2 bases and 0 bases respectively, with 2 bases between them. For the CDR3, the DNA is TGTGCCAGCAGCTTAAACTCCTACAATGAGCAGTTCTTC. Protein: CASSLNSYNEQFF.

On this clonotype: Compared with germline, one end of the junction differs, possibly owing to a read error. V gene TRBV7-9 combines with J gene TRBJ2-3; possibly TRBD2 for D (6 bases). Germline values: CDR1 SEHNR, CDR2 FQNEAQ (reference sequence). The CDR3 extends over 14 amino acids. CDR3 bases: TGTGACAGCAGCCCAAATGGGAGGACAGATACGCAGTATTTT. It specifies CDSSPNGRTDTQYF. Full variable domain (missing parts from reference TRBV7-9 and TRBJ2-3): DTGVSQNPRHKITKRGQNVTFRCDPISEHNRLYWYRQTLGQGPEFLTYFQNEAQLEKSRLLSDRFSAERPKGSFSTLEIQRTEQGDSAMYLCDSSPNGRTDTQYFGPGTRLTVL.

The chain is built from TRBV11-2 and TRBJ2-7, with 7 bases lining up with TRBD2. The CDR3 is 15 amino acids. V lost 7 bases, J lost 3 bases, and 12 bases stayed unmatched. Germline assignment: CDR1 SGHAT and CDR2 FQNNGV. The CDR3 DNA is TGTGCCAGCACCTCGTTTGGCGGGAGTATCTACGAGCAGTACTTC. The encoded protein is CASTSFGGSIYEQYF.

Regarding this clonotype: One end of the junction fails to match germline, which may point to a read error. This chain joins TRBV7-8 and TRBJ2-5; TRBD2 agrees at 10 bases. There are 14 residues in the CDR3. Germline V gene data show CDR1 as SGHVS and CDR2 as FQNEAQ. The CDR3 reads CTSSLSSGSETQYF. The CDR3 coding sequence is TGTACCAGCAGCCTCTCTAGCGGGAGTGAGACCCAGTACTTC.

The sample holds many counts of this clonotype. The chain combines TRBV28 with TRBJ2-5, with unresolved D. From germline, CDR1 is MDHEN and CDR2 SYDVKM. Deletions cut 6 bases from V and 1 base from J, with 9 bases between. The CDR3 is 13 residues long. CDR3 sequence: CASSYGRQETQYF. CDR3 in DNA: TGTGCCAGCAGCTACGGACGCCAAGAGACCCAGTACTTC.

This clonotype is labeled as medium-sized. The gene calls are TRBV6-1 and TRBJ2-5; D not certain. The V end was cut by 5 bases, the J end by 7 bases, with 8 bases between. Germline assignment: CDR1 MNHNS and CDR2 SASEGT. The CDR3 is 11 amino acids. Here the CDR3 reads CASSSAATQYF. The CDR3 nucleotides read TGTGCCAGCAGTAGTGCTGCGACCCAGTACTTC.

The table lists this clonotype with many counts. The rearrangement joins TRBV12-3 or TRBV12-4 to TRBJ1-5; D gene uncertain. This CDR3 is 12 amino acids long. V dropped 1 base and J dropped 5 bases, with 3 bases sitting between them. CDR3 nucleotides: TGTGCCAGCAGTTTAGACGATCAGCCCCAGCATTTT. Protein product: CASSLDDQPQHF.